Presented here are 21 T cell receptor beta chains from one specimen sequenced in a study of T-cell reconstitution after alpha-beta-depleted transplantation in children. Preparation of the TCRbeta library used unique molecular identifiers. One entry per CDR3 protein, called by TCRdb with MiXCR from the PCR reads. The sample comprises about 300,000 distinct CDR3 sequences, around 10% of which are singletons, and 7% to 9.5% rests with the top ten. Source: PBMCs, taken before TCRalphabeta/CD19-depleted stem cell transplant. All receptors derive from a boy under three years old with acute myeloid leukemia, due to receive a stem cell transplant.

The CDR3 sequence: CASSSRGRNEKLFF. For the CDR3, the DNA is TGTGCCAGCAGCTCCAGGGGGCGAAATGAAAAACTGTTTTTT. The rearrangement links TRBV7-2 to TRBJ1-4, with 8 positions matching TRBD1. The CDR3 runs to 14 residues. CDR1 and CDR2 (germline): SGHTA, FQGNSA. V shed 4 bases and J 5 bases; nucleotides not matched to a gene: 3.

This clonotype was observed at least ten times. The J gene is TRBJ2-3, the V gene TRBV20-1, with 13 bases lining up with TRBD2. Trimming removed 0 bases from V and 6 bases from J; junction bases left unmatched: 12. The CDR3 is made up of 18 amino acids. Germline values: CDR1 DFQATT, CDR2 SNEGSKA (reference sequence). In DNA, the CDR3 is TGCAGTGCTAGAGAAGGAGCCGGACTAGCGGGAGTGGGTGATACGCAGTATTTT. Protein: CSAREGAGLAGVGDTQYF.

This clonotype was seen at least ten times. V and J are TRBV6-1 and TRBJ1-5, with a possible D match to TRBD1 (6 bases). V lost 7 bases to trimming and J lost 3 bases, with 13 bases between them. The germline V gene has CDR1 MNHNS and CDR2 SASEGT. The CDR3 covers 14 residues. CDR3: CASKTGGHNQPQHF. As DNA, the CDR3 is TGTGCCAGCAAGACCGGGGGCCACAATCAGCCCCAGCATTTT.

This clonotype appeared many times. The chain links TRBV20-1 to TRBJ1-5, with a possible D match to TRBD1 (6 bases). Germline CDR1 DFQATT, CDR2 SNEGSKA (reference sequence). Trimming took off 3 bases at V and 2 bases at J, with 14 bases between the two ends. The CDR3 is made up of 15 amino acids. CDR3 DNA sequence: TGCAGTGCTAGCAAAAACAGGGACCGCAATCAGCCCCAGCATTTT. Residues: CSASKNRDRNQPQHF.

This clonotype showed up just a few times. The chain links TRBV13 to TRBJ2-5; TRBD1 matches 10 bases. Germline trimming cut 5 bases from V and 2 bases from J; bases unmatched to any gene: 14. Per germline, CDR1 PRHDT and CDR2 FYEKMQ (reference sequence). The CDR3 is 18 amino acids. Here the CDR3 DNA reads TGTGCCAGCAGCATAAGACAGGGGGCAGGCTCAAGACAAGAGACCCAGTACTTC. Residues: CASSIRQGAGSRQETQYF.

This clonotype was seen ten or more times. The chain joins TRBV5-1 to TRBJ2-5; 12 bases map to TRBD2. Trimming removed 0 bases from V and 5 bases from J; junction bases left unmatched: 8. This CDR3 is 17 amino acids long. CDR1 and CDR2 from the germline V gene are SGHRS and YFSETQ. The CDR3 spells CASSLVLAGGGSETQYF. The CDR3, as DNA: TGCGCCAGCAGCTTGGTACTAGCGGGAGGAGGTTCGGAGACCCAGTACTTC.

Many counts were recorded for this clonotype. The chain combines TRBV6-1 with TRBJ2-2; D remains unclear. Trimming took off 3 bases at V and 5 bases at J, with 10 bases between the two ends. The CDR3 contains 14 residues. CDR1 and CDR2 from the germline V gene are MNHNS and SASEGT. The CDR3 reads CASSDRTETGELFF. The CDR3 coding sequence is TGTGCCAGCAGTGACCGGACGGAAACCGGGGAGCTGTTTTTT.

This clonotype has just a few counts. The J gene is TRBJ1-5, the V gene TRBV12-3 or TRBV12-4; D perhaps matches TRBD1 (5 bases). CDR3 length: 13 residues. V was trimmed by 3 bases and J by 16 bases, leaving 19 bases between them. Here the CDR3 reads CASSFGQGKVYHF. CDR3 DNA: TGTGCCAGCAGTTTCGGGCAGGGAAAGGTTTATCATTTT.

The chain employs TRBV28 and TRBJ1-1, with D uncertain. The CDR3 covers 13 residues. Germline loops: CDR1 MDHEN, CDR2 SYDVKM. The V end was cut by 6 bases, the J end by 1 base, with 9 bases between. The CDR3 reads CASRTTTNTEAFF. CDR3 in DNA: TGTGCCAGCAGGACGACGACGAACACTGAAGCTTTCTTT.

This clonotype was found a few times. The chain links TRBV7-8 to TRBJ2-7; tentatively, D is TRBD2 (6 bases). CDR3 length equals 14 residues. Deletions cut 1 base from V and 9 bases from J, with 16 bases between. Looked up from germline, CDR1 is SGHVS and CDR2 is FQNEAQ. The CDR3 loop reads CASSLDHPGTGQYF. CDR3 coding DNA: TGTGCCAGCAGCTTAGATCATCCCGGGACTGGGCAGTACTTC.

This clonotype was found many times. The V gene is TRBV12-3 or TRBV12-4, the J gene TRBJ2-5, with 10 bases aligning to TRBD2. This CDR3 has 14 amino acids. With V trimmed by 5 bases and J by 1 base, 1 base remained unmatched. The CDR3 here is CASSGLAAQETQYF. The DNA for the CDR3 is TGTGCCAGCAGTGGACTAGCGGCCCAAGAGACCCAGTACTTC.

This clonotype was counted ten times or more. The V and J genes are TRBV12-3 or TRBV12-4 and TRBJ2-5, with TRBD1 identical over 11 bases. CDR3 length: 16 amino acids. J was trimmed by 2 bases and V by 5 bases; bases with no gene match: 7. CDR3 protein: CASSPPWDRGQETQYF. The CDR3 DNA reads TGTGCCAGCAGTCCCCCCTGGGACAGGGGGCAAGAGACCCAGTACTTC.

The chain employs TRBV29-1 and TRBJ2-1; the match to TRBD2 covers 10 bases. V shed 4 bases and J 4 bases; nucleotides not matched to a gene: 10. The CDR3 totals 16 residues. Germline assignment: CDR1 SQVTM and CDR2 ANQGSEA. CDR3 amino acids: CSVGGFSGRTYNEQFF. The CDR3, as DNA: TGCAGCGTTGGAGGCTTTAGCGGGAGGACTTACAATGAGCAGTTCTTC.

The chain recombines TRBV7-8 with TRBJ1-1, with D possibly TRBD1 on 6 matching bases. The CDR3 is 14 amino acids. Germline CDR1 is SGHVS and CDR2 is FQNEAQ. V was trimmed by 2 bases and J by 10 bases, leaving 17 bases between them. Written as DNA, the CDR3 is TGTGCCAGCAGCTTAAGAGGGGGGTGGCAGGGAGCTTTCTTT. Residues: CASSLRGGWQGAFF.

This clonotype was counted ten times or more. The J gene is TRBJ1-1, the V gene TRBV12-3 or TRBV12-4, with 9 nucleotides matching TRBD1. CDR3 length: 17 residues. Trimming cost V 1 base and J 3 bases; bases outside gene matches: 9. CDR3 sequence reads: CASSLETGGEVDTEAFF. As DNA, the CDR3 is TGTGCCAGCAGTTTAGAGACAGGGGGTGAGGTCGACACTGAAGCTTTCTTT.

This chain connects TRBV12-3 or TRBV12-4 to TRBJ2-1; 11 bases fit TRBD2. The V and J ends lost 6 bases and 7 bases, in that order; junction bases with no gene match: 8. The CDR3 totals 15 residues. The CDR3 region is CASSPSASGRNEQFF. The CDR3, as DNA: TGTGCCAGCAGCCCCTCCGCTAGCGGGAGGAATGAGCAGTTCTTC.

This clonotype was recorded many times. J is TRBJ1-1 and V is TRBV6-1; D is possibly TRBD1 (6 bases). CDR3 length: 14 amino acids. CDR1 is MNHNS, CDR2 SASEGT, per germline. V was cut by 5 bases and J by 0 bases, with 10 bases left in between. CDR3 DNA sequence: TGTGCCAGCAGTCCGGACAGCTTGAACACTGAAGCTTTCTTT. As protein: CASSPDSLNTEAFF.

This clonotype was seen at least ten times. The CDR3 loop reads CAISENRGAYEQYF. The CDR3 bases are TGTGCCATCAGTGAGAACAGGGGGGCCTACGAGCAGTACTTC. V and J are TRBV10-3 and TRBJ2-7; 8 bases align to TRBD1. CDR1 is ENHRY, CDR2 SYGVKD, per germline. The CDR3 has 14 residues. The J segment lost 2 bases and the V segment lost 2 bases, leaving 2 bases of the junction unmatched.

Details on this clonotype: A much larger clone sits a single nucleotide away, making a read error possible. The chain employs TRBV20-1 and TRBJ2-7, with D perhaps matching TRBD1 (6 bases). The V gene's germline CDR1 is DFQATT and CDR2 SNEGSKA (reference sequence). This CDR3 is 12 amino acids long. The DNA for the CDR3 is TGCGGTGCTACAGGGACGGATAGCGAGCAGTACTTC. Translation gives CGATGTDSEQYF.

The chain links TRBV20-1 to TRBJ2-7; TRBD2 agrees at 9 bases. The junction had 8 bases not matched to a gene; V was cut back by 6 bases and J by 2 bases. This CDR3 contains 14 residues. In germline, CDR1 is DFQATT, CDR2 SNEGSKA (reference sequence). The CDR3 region has the DNA TGCAGTGCCCTGGGCGGGGGGGTTCCCTACGAGCAGTACTTC. Translation gives CSALGGGVPYEQYF.

A note on this clonotype: A read error may be the cause here, since a much bigger clone is one base away. V usage is TRBV29-1 and J usage is TRBJ2-7, with 7 positions matching TRBD2. V lost 7 bases and J lost 2; bases outside the gene matches: 11. There are 14 residues in the CDR3. Germline assignment: CDR1 SQVTM and CDR2 ANQGSEA. The CDR3 loop is CSAGRTRIPYEQYF. The CDR3 DNA reads as TGCAGCGCTGGCAGGACTAGAATCCCCTACGAGCAGTACTTC.